This entry lists 2 T cell receptor beta chains sequenced from one sample in a study of CD8 T cells in Susac syndrome (dated by TCRdb to between 2018 and 2020). The library was built by means of the immunoSEQ multiplex PCR assay. RNA was extracted using the RNeasy kit, and roughly 0.45 to 1 microgram was reverse transcribed with random hexamers. TCRdb cleaned the public reads at Q25 with fastp, built clones with MiXCR and kept in-frame beta chains. Rows with one shared CDR3 protein collapse into an entry with the most common genes and DNA. The sample contains roughly 160,000 distinct CDR3 sequences, approximately 96% of them found a single time. The leading ten clones occupy over 0.12% of the sample. Sequencing input: CD4+ T cells from PBMCs. All receptors derive from a human donor in good health.

The gene calls are TRBV7-8 and TRBJ1-6; D remains ambiguous. Germline V lookup: CDR1 SGHVS, CDR2 FQNEAQ. V was cut by 4 bases and J by 3 bases, with 10 bases left in between. The CDR3 totals 15 residues. The CDR3 is CASSSWTDYNSPLHF. The CDR3 DNA sequence: TGTGCCAGCAGCTCTTGGACGGACTATAATTCACCCCTCCACTTT.

V is TRBV24-1 and J is TRBJ2-3; TRBD1 might be the D (5 bases). There are 13 residues in the CDR3. Germline values: CDR1 KGHDR, CDR2 SFDVKD. Deletions cut 4 bases from V and 6 bases from J, with 10 bases between. CDR3 sequence reads: CATSDPRADTQYF. CDR3 coding DNA: TGTGCCACCAGTGACCCCAGGGCCGATACGCAGTATTTT.